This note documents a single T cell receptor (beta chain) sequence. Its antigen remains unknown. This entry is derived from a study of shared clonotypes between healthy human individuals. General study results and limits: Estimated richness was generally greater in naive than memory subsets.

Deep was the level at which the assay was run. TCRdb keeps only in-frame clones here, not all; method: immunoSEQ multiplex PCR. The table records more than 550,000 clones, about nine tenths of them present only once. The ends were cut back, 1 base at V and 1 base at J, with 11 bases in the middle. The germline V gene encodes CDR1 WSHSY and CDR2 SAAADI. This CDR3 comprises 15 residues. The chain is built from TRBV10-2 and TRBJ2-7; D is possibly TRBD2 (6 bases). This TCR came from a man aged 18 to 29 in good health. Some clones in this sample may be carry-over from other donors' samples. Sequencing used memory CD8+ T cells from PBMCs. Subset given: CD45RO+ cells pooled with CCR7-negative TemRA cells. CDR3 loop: CASSELRDGSYEQYF. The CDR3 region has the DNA TGCGCCAGCAGTGAGTTGCGGGACGGGTCCTACGAGCAGTACTTC.